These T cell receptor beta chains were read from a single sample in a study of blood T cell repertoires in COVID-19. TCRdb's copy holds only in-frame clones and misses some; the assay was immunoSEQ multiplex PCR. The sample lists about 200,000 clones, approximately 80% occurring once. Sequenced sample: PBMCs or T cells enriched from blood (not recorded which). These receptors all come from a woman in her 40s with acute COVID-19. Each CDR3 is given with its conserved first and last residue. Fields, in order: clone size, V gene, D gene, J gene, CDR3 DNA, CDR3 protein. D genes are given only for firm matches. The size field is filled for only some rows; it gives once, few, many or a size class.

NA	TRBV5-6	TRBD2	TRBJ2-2	TGTGCCAGCAGCTTGGGACTAGCGGGTATCACCGGGGAGCTGTTTTTT	CASSLGLAGITGELFF
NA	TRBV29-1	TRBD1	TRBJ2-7	TGCAGCGTTGAAGATCCCAGGGGGCCGGGAAATATTGGCGAGCAGTACTTC	CSVEDPRGPGNIGEQYF
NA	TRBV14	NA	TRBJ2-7	TGTGCCAGCAGCCAATACGGGAACACCTACGAGCAGTACTTC	CASSQYGNTYEQYF
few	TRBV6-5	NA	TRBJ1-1	TGTGCCAGCAGTTCAACCGGGAACCCCCGTGAAGCTTTCTTT	CASSSTGNPREAFF
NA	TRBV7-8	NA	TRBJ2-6	TGTGCCAGCAGCTTTCAGGGTACTGGGGCCAACGTCCTGACTTTC	CASSFQGTGANVLTF
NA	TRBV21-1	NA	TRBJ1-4	TGTGCCAGCGCCTCCCCAGGGGCGCGAACTAATGAAAAACTGTTTTTT	CASASPGARTNEKLFF
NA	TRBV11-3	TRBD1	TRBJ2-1	TGTGCCAGCAGCTCCCGACAGGGGAGCTCCTACAATGAGCAGTTCTTC	CASSSRQGSSYNEQFF
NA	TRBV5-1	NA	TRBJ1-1	TGCGCCAGCAGGGTTGATTCTACGAACACTGAAGCTTTCTTT	CASRVDSTNTEAFF
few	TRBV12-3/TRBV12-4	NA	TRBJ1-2	TGTGCCAGCAGTTCCGGGGGGTACTATGGCTACACCTTC	CASSSGGYYGYTF
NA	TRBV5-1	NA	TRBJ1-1	TGCGCCAGCAGCTTGGAGGGGTGGACTGAAGCTTTCTTT	CASSLEGWTEAFF
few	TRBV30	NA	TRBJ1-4	TGTGCCTGGATGTCGGCAACTAATGAAAAACTGTTTTTT	CAWMSATNEKLFF
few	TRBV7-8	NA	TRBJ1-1	TGTGCCAGCAGCGACCGTGACATGAACACTGAAGCTTTCTTT	CASSDRDMNTEAFF
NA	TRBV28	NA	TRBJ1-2	TGTGCCAGCAGATCTTCAGGGTTGTATGGCTACACCTTC	CASRSSGLYGYTF
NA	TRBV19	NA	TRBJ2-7	TGTGCCAGTAGTTTAGACCCGAGTTCGATCTACGAGCAGTACTTC	CASSLDPSSIYEQYF
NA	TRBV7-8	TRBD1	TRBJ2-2	TGTGCCAGCAGCTTAACCAGGACAGGGAACACCGGGGAGCTGTTTTTT	CASSLTRTGNTGELFF
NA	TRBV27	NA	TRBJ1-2	TGTGCCAGCAGTTCTCCGACGGGCTATGGCTACACCTTC	CASSSPTGYGYTF
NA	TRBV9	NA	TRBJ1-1	TGTGCCAGCAGCGTAGGCCTCCCGGGGACTGAAGCTTTCTTT	CASSVGLPGTEAFF
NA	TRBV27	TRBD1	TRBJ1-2	TGTGCCAGGGACCCCGTGACAGGGAATTGGGCCTATGGCTACACCTTC	CARDPVTGNWAYGYTF
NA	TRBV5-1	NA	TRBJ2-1	TGCGCCAGCAGCTTGGCCTTCCGGCGGGGACCTGAGCAGTTCTTC	CASSLAFRRGPEQFF
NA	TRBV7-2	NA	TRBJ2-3	TGTGCCAGCAGCTTAACAGGCTACACAGATACGCAGTATTTT	CASSLTGYTDTQYF
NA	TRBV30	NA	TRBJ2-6	TGTGCCTGGAGCGCCGAGTCTGGGGCCAACGTCCTGACTTTC	CAWSAESGANVLTF
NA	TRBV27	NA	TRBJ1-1	TGTGCCAGCAGTTTTGCCCGACAGCTTAACACTGAAGCTTTCTTT	CASSFARQLNTEAFF
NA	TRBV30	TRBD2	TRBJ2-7	TGTGCCTGGAGTGCAACTAGCGGGAGCTCCTACGAGCAGTACTTC	CAWSATSGSSYEQYF
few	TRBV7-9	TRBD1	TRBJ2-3	TGTGCCAGCAGCTCGACAGGGGGCCGCACAGATACGCAGTATTTT	CASSSTGGRTDTQYF
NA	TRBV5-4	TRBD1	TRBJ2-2	TGTGCCAGCAGCTTGGACGGGACAGGGCCCCGGGAGCTGTTTTTT	CASSLDGTGPRELFF
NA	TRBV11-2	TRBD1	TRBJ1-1	TGTGCCAGCAGCTTCGCGAAGGGACAGGGGGTGAAAGCTTTCTTT	CASSFAKGQGVKAFF